This TCR beta chain was recovered during a study of blood T cell repertoires in COVID-19. Study as a whole: The United States, Italy and Spain provided the acute and convalescent COVID-19 samples.

Original handling: Reference gene primers were amplified, and this amplification served to estimate nucleated cell counts. Some clones are missing from TCRdb's copy, which holds only in-frame ones; the method was immunoSEQ multiplex PCR. Clone size and the V and J calls come from that table; the DNA yielded D and trimming. Among over 250,000 clones listed, more than 75% were seen once. Losses at the gene ends were 6 bases for V and 0 bases for J; bases not matched to a gene: 13. Germline V lookup: CDR1 SNHLY, CDR2 FYNNEI. CDR3 length: 19 amino acids. Sequenced sample: peripheral blood. The V gene is TRBV2, the J gene TRBJ2-1; 11 bases are a match to TRBD2. The sequence derives from a woman aged 35 to 49 who had recovered from COVID-19. CDR3 sequence: CASSPRPGLADLSYNEQFF. CDR3 sequence (DNA): TGTGCCAGCAGCCCCCGGCCGGGACTAGCGGACCTCTCCTACAATGAGCAGTTCTTC.